A single sample gave rise to the 10 T cell receptor beta chains below, sequenced in a study of blood T cell repertoires in COVID-19. Generated by immunoSEQ multiplex PCR, the TCRdb table keeps only in-frame clones and is missing some. The top ten clones hold around 6.2% of a sample with roughly 140,000 clones, about 85% of them seen once. Sequencing input: PBMCs or T cells enriched from blood (not recorded which). The receptors come from a woman aged 35 to 49 who had recovered from COVID-19.

This chain uses TRBV29-1 with TRBJ1-1; no definite D call. The CDR3 runs to 11 residues. Germline CDR1 SQVTM, CDR2 ANQGSEA. CDR3 bases: TGCTCTTCACAGCGGGGCACTGAAGCTTTCTTT. It codes for CSSQRGTEAFF.

The gene calls are TRBV6-5 and TRBJ2-1; D possibly corresponds to TRBD1 (6 bases). CDR1 is MNHEY and CDR2 is SVGAGI in the germline V gene. The germline V and J ends were trimmed by 4 bases and 6 bases, with 16 bases remaining between them. CDR3 length: 15 amino acids. The CDR3 sequence: CASSLGRGRFNEQFF. CDR3 nucleotides: TGTGCCAGCAGTTTGGGCAGGGGACGTTTCAATGAGCAGTTCTTC.

The chain uses TRBV4-1 and TRBJ2-1; D is possibly TRBD1 (6 bases). V lost 0 bases, J lost 9 bases, and 15 bases lay in between. This CDR3 comprises 15 residues. The V gene's germline CDR1 is MGHRA and CDR2 YSYEKL. The CDR3 sequence: CASSQDRTGRSEQFF. In DNA, the CDR3 is TGCGCCAGCAGCCAAGATCGTACAGGGCGGAGTGAGCAGTTCTTC.

This clone was detected once. The rearrangement links TRBV3-1 (or the pseudogene TRBV3-2) to TRBJ2-1; 13 nucleotides line up with TRBD2. Germline-derived CDR1 and CDR2 are LGHDT and YNNKEL (reference sequence). With V trimmed by 1 base and J by 9 bases, 6 bases remained unmatched. The CDR3 is 16 residues long. The CDR3 is CASSQVLAGGPGEQFF. Here the CDR3 DNA reads TGTGCCAGCAGCCAAGTACTAGCGGGAGGGCCGGGTGAGCAGTTCTTC.

The chain has TRBV19 and TRBJ1-1; the D is unclear. CDR1 and CDR2 from the germline V gene are LNHDA and SQIVND (reference sequence). The CDR3 has 13 residues. Between the trimmed V and J ends, which lost 3 bases and 5 bases, there was a span of 10 bases. The CDR3: CASSIAAGTEAFF. As DNA, the CDR3 is TGTGCCAGTAGTATCGCGGCGGGGACTGAAGCTTTCTTT.

This clone was found a few times. The V call is TRBV6-2 or TRBV6-3, the J call TRBJ2-7; TRBD1 matches 8 bases. The CDR3 covers 15 residues. V dropped 0 bases and J dropped 2; count of bases not matched to a gene: 3. Germline CDR1 is MNHEY and CDR2 is SVGEGT. DNA for the CDR3: TGTGCCAGCAGTTACTCAATGACAGGGGCCTACGAGCAGTACTTC. Its protein is CASSYSMTGAYEQYF.

In its sample, this clone was seen once. The chain is built from TRBV2 and TRBJ1-5, with TRBD1 matching over 8 bases. The CDR3 contains 14 residues. V shed 6 bases, J shed 4 bases, and the junction held 5 bases outside the gene matches. Germline V CDR1 and CDR2: SNHLY, FYNNEI. The CDR3 DNA is TGTGCCAGCAGCGCTAACAGGGGGAATCAGCCCCAGCATTTT. This translates into CASSANRGNQPQHF.

This clone has only one observation. The junction does not match germline at one end; this may be a read error. V gene TRBV30 combines with J gene TRBJ1-2; D not certain. This CDR3 is built from 12 residues. CDR1 and CDR2 (germline): GTSNPN, SVGIG (reference sequence). As DNA, the CDR3 is TGTGCCTGGAGTGTAGCGGCCAGCCATGCTCTCTTC. It encodes CAWSVAASHALF.

This chain links TRBV6-5 with TRBJ2-2; D is possibly TRBD2 (6 bases). The germline gives CDR1 MNHEY, CDR2 SVGAGI. V was pared by 2 bases and J by 5 bases, with 9 bases between. The CDR3 consists of 14 residues. The CDR3 reads CASSYRAGTGELFF. In DNA form, the CDR3 reads TGTGCCAGCAGTTACAGGGCGGGGACCGGGGAGCTGTTTTTT.

The V gene is TRBV9, the J gene TRBJ1-2; D not resolved. The germline gives CDR1 SGDLS, CDR2 YYNGEE. There are 13 residues in the CDR3. V lost 8 bases, J lost 7 bases, and 18 bases lay in between. The CDR3 nucleotides read TGTGCCAGTTCTAGTAGGAGTTCGGGTGGCTACACCTTC. Its translation: CASSSRSSGGYTF.